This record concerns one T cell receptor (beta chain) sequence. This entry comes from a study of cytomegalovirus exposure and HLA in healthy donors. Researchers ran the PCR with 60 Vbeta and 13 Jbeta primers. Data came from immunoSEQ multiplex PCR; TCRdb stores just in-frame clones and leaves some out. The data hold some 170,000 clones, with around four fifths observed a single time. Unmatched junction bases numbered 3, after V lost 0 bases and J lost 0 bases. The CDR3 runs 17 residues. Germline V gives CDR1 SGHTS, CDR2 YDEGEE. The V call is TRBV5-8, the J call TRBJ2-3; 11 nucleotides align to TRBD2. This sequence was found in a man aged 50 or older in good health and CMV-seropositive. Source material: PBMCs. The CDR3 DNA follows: TGTGCCAGCAGCTTGGTTCGGACTAGCGGGAGCACAGATACGCAGTATTTT. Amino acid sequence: CASSLVRTSGSTDTQYF.